These T cell receptor beta chains were read from a single sample in a study of monozygotic twins with inflammatory bowel disease. TCRdb reprocessed the 5' RACE reads; each CDR3 protein has one entry and no DNA is given. The sample has about 93,000 distinct CDR3 sequences. The sample consisted of blood. The receptors derive from a human donor with ulcerative colitis or Crohn's disease, or a healthy co-twin of an affected twin (not recorded which). The CDR3 runs from the conserved cysteine through the conserved F or W.

>TRBV6-1|TRBJ1-1
CASSESALTEAFF
>TRBV10-2|TRBJ2-7
CASSDQGYEQYF
>TRBV20-1|TRBJ2-7
CSARDRRLSSSYEQYF
>TRBV12-5|TRBJ2-1
CASGTGPTGQGYNEQFF
>TRBV5-1|TRBJ1-1
CASRYGRDTEAFF
>TRBV4-2|TRBJ2-7
CASSPAGLTGQGRLYEQYF
>TRBV2|TRBJ2-7
CASSGDRYEQYF
>TRBV4-2|TRBJ2-5
CASSQDGSETQYF
>TRBV7-8|TRBJ2-1
CASSLPGTGGMDEQFF
>TRBV5-1|TRBJ2-5
CASSLSGGGGETQYF
>TRBV7-9|TRBJ1-4
CASSFGNEKLFF
>TRBV5-5|TRBJ1-2
CASSLVLRGYTF
>TRBV19|TRBJ1-1
CASRPTGGDSEAFF
>TRBV12-3/TRBV12-4|TRBJ1-1
CASSHRQGFETEAFF
>TRBV20-1|TRBJ1-1
CSATTGGTEAFF
>TRBV18|TRBJ2-1
CASSPRTTGTGNEQFF
>TRBV25-1|TRBJ1-2
CASSTMEYGYTF
>TRBV29-1|TRBJ1-5
CSVKDRSNQPQHF
>TRBV4-2|TRBJ2-1
CASSQDLRGRRF
>TRBV5-6|TRBJ1-2
CASSHPDREHGYGGYTF
>TRBV10-3|TRBJ2-2
CAISMGWTSGVDELFF
>TRBV5-5|TRBJ2-5
CASSLEPRAIQETQYF
>TRBV4-1|TRBJ2-1
CASSQGGKVLAAYNEQFF
>TRBV20-1|TRBJ1-2
CSAGGTVYGYTF
>TRBV5-4|TRBJ2-7
CASSLVRGTGGEQYF
>TRBV7-6|TRBJ1-5
CASSINRGDQPQHF
>TRBV7-8|TRBJ2-5
CASSPIGTNGETQYF
>TRBV3-1|TRBJ1-1
CASSFVGTEAFF
>TRBV5-1|TRBJ2-1
CASSLSSGFFNEQFF
>TRBV2|TRBJ2-7
CASRVRGAKLYF
>TRBV4-1|TRBJ2-1
CASSQHVGLAGDNEQFF
>TRBV3-1|TRBJ1-1
CASSQGTGRTEAFF
>TRBV6-5|TRBJ1-5
CASSYTGSQPQHF
>TRBV7-2|TRBJ1-1
CASSQRGGRFTEAFF
>TRBV4-1|TRBJ2-7
CASSKTGIQIDEQYF
>TRBV20-1|TRBJ2-3
CSARSTSGGSPSTDTQYF
>TRBV7-2|TRBJ2-7
CASSASVAGEQYF
>TRBV11-2|TRBJ1-1
CASSLGPSPGQEAFF
>TRBV5-1|TRBJ2-2
CASSFLGTGLSGELFF
>TRBV20-1|TRBJ1-6
CSAGRHAGGPLHF
>TRBV29-1|TRBJ2-4
CSGKGGLIGDIQYF
>TRBV27|TRBJ1-5
CASSSNLGQGPNQPQHF